This T cell receptor (beta chain) derives from a study of identical twins. The CDR3 sequence is 16 residues long. The germline gives CDR1 SGHKS, CDR2 YYEKEE (reference sequence). Trimming at V came to 4 bases and at J to 7 bases, leaving 8 bases not matched to a gene. This clonotype appeared a few times. The target antigen is unknown. MiXCR was run by TCRdb on the 5' RACE reads, yielding one entry per CDR3 protein. The sample lists more than 200,000 distinct CDR3 sequences, over 13% occurring once. Overall study findings and caveats: The study reached conclusions through statistical analysis that was cross-sectional, not following the same donors.

Sequencing was performed on memory (CD45RO+) T cells sorted from blood. This receptor was obtained from a woman aged 18-29 years in good health. V is TRBV5-5 and J is TRBJ2-1, with 13 bases lining up with TRBD2. In DNA form, the CDR3 reads TGTGCCAGCAGCGCGGGGGGGACTAGCGGGATTAATGAGCAGTTCTTC. It specifies CASSAGGTSGINEQFF.